One T cell receptor (beta chain) is described in this entry. As yet, its antigen is unknown. The data belong to a study of post-analysis software for immune sequencing data. For the study at large: Progressive-relapsing, secondary progressive and relapsing-remitting multiple sclerosis were among the disease courses included.

Study-wide results and limits: Strong co-clustering by F measure was evident for samples that had been prepared in the same batch. There were roughly 5 TRBV segments more frequent in patients than controls, and TRBV5-6, TRBV5-1 and TRBV20-1 were among them.

The CDR3 loop spans 16 amino acids. Germline CDR1 MGHRA, CDR2 YSYEKL. The J segment lost 8 bases and the V segment lost 3 bases, leaving 12 bases of the junction unmatched. Unique-molecular-identifier-tagged TCR beta cDNA libraries were used. TCRdb independently ran MiXCR on the PCR reads; one entry per CDR3 protein. The sample gives approximately 770,000 distinct CDR3 sequences, under 60% of which show up once; around 4.7% is in the top ten. This chain links TRBV4-1 with TRBJ2-1; 8 nucleotides line up with TRBD1. Input material: blood. The sequence came from a girl aged 10 to 17 with multiple sclerosis. CDR3 sequence (DNA): TGCGCCAGCAGCCAGGACGGACAGGGCCTGGGCGATGAGCAGTTCTTC. Translating it yields CASSQDGQGLGDEQFF.